Each of the 9 T cell receptor beta chains below was sequenced from the same sample in a study of blood T cells in healthy people across ages. Combining a sample-barcoded 5' primer with a J-beta primer mix, a second PCR ran for roughly 7 to 12 cycles. MiXCR was run by TCRdb on the 5' RACE reads, yielding one entry per CDR3 protein. The sample holds about 1.4 million distinct CDR3 sequences, approximately 60% seen once. The sample consisted of blood. These receptors all stem from a man aged 18-30 years in good health.

The chain combines TRBV4-1 with TRBJ1-5; 8 bases agree with TRBD1. V was pared by 1 base and J by 6 bases, with 8 bases of the junction left unmatched. CDR1 and CDR2 (germline): MGHRA, YSYEKL. The CDR3 covers 16 residues. The CDR3 sequence: CASSQVFIRGLQPQHF. The CDR3 region has the DNA TGCGCCAGCAGCCAAGTGTTCATCAGGGGGCTTCAGCCCCAGCATTTT.

The rearrangement joins TRBV27 to TRBJ1-5; no clear D gene. Between the trimmed V and J ends, which lost 2 bases and 7 bases, there was a span of 9 bases. This CDR3 contains 13 residues. The germline gives CDR1 MNHEY, CDR2 SMNVEV (reference sequence). CDR3 protein: CASSLVSGQPQHF. The CDR3 DNA reads TGTGCCAGCAGTTTAGTGTCAGGCCAGCCCCAGCATTTT.

This clonotype has a single count. The genes are TRBV20-1 and TRBJ2-2; no clear D. Trimming stripped 2 bases from V and 6 bases from J, with 7 bases between. Germline loops: CDR1 DFQATT, CDR2 SNEGSKA (reference sequence). The CDR3 is made up of 12 amino acids. The CDR3 DNA sequence: TGCAGTGCTAGAACTGTGGCCGGGGAGCTGTTTTTT. This gives the protein CSARTVAGELFF.

This clonotype has only a few counts. The V call is TRBV6-1, the J call TRBJ2-5; perhaps TRBD1 as D (6 bases). CDR1 is MNHNS, CDR2 SASEGT, per germline. V lost 4 bases and J lost 1, with 13 bases in between. The length of the CDR3 is 15 residues. Written as DNA, the CDR3 is TGTGCCAGCAGTGGTTACAGGGACCGCCAAGAGACCCAGTACTTC. Its protein product is CASSGYRDRQETQYF.

V is TRBV7-6 and J is TRBJ1-1; D perhaps matches TRBD1 (5 bases). V shed 5 bases and J shed 7 bases, with 20 bases lying between them. The germline gives CDR1 SGHVS, CDR2 FNYEAQ. CDR3 length: 15 residues. This CDR3 reads CASSVNPRVDVEAFF. CDR3 nucleotides: TGTGCCAGCAGCGTAAATCCCAGGGTGGATGTTGAAGCTTTCTTT.

This clonotype came up a few times. This sequence joins TRBV11-2 and TRBJ2-4; the D gene is possibly TRBD1 (6 bases). The J call may be wrong; the DNA end is better matched by TRBJ2-5. The CDR3 is 15 residues long. Germline CDR1 SGHAT, CDR2 FQNNGV. This chain's CDR3 is CASSSRGTNQETQYF. In DNA, the CDR3 is TGTGCCAGCAGCTCTAGGGGGACAAACCAAGAGACCCAGTACTTC.

The sample holds one count of this clonotype. V usage is TRBV12-3 or TRBV12-4 and J usage is TRBJ1-5; a weak D match, TRBD1 (5 bases). The CDR3 spans 14 residues. Trimming removed 3 bases at V and 5 bases at J, with 11 bases between. The DNA of the CDR3 is TGTGCCAGCAGTTTTGGCAGGGAGGATCAGCCCCAGCATTTT. This translates into CASSFGREDQPQHF.

The chain is built from TRBV2 and TRBJ2-7, with 9 positions matching TRBD1. After removal of 6 bases from V and 0 bases from J, the junction contained 6 bases not matched to a gene. The CDR3 is 15 amino acids. Germline V gene lookup returns CDR1 SNHLY and CDR2 FYNNEI. The CDR3 DNA reads TGTGCCAGCAGGGGGGACAGGGTGGACTCCTACGAGCAGTACTTC. Translating gives CASRGDRVDSYEQYF.

The chain couples TRBV28 to TRBJ2-7; the D gene could be TRBD1 or TRBD2 (5 bases each). This CDR3 is 16 amino acids long. Germline CDR1 reads MDHEN; CDR2 reads SYDVKM. V lost 6 bases and J 3 bases, leaving 21 bases between the germline ends. The CDR3 DNA reads as TGTGCCAGCAGCTGGGACGGACGCTTAACCTACTACGAGCAGTACTTC. Protein sequence: CASSWDGRLTYYEQYF.